This T cell receptor beta chain was identified in a study of spatial heterogeneity in lung cancer (dated by TCRdb to the late 2010s). For the study in its entirety: Beta-chain transcripts were consistently detected in greater numbers than alpha-chain transcripts, which likely reflects a higher abundance of beta-chain transcripts. The study linked features of the TCR repertoire to counts of nonsynonymous mutations, which were determined by whole-exome sequencing of tumor tissue. In the raw uncorrected reads, each unique combination of TCR and UMI appeared more than ten times on average. At surgery, fewer than 250 tumor regions, around 64 matched nontumor lung samples and 56 PBMC samples were TCR-sequenced for both alpha and beta chains. In non-small cell lung cancer, the study made a quantitative comparison of TCR alpha and beta repertoires among multiple tumor regions, matched nontumor lung and blood. Here is what the overall study found, with its caveats: Additional single-cell paired TCR alpha and beta sequencing was considered necessary to confirm, at a functional level, the hypothesis that regional TCRs recognize regional mutations.

The time point label of this sample denotes: sample taken at primary tumor resection. Samples were obtained from approximately 76 patients with early-stage, untreated non-small cell lung cancer from the lung TRACERx cohort. TCR sequencing used whole RNA extracted from tumor and nontumor lung tissue, or from cryopreserved PBMC samples, without cell sorting. Patients were selected for TCR sequencing only if sufficient RNA was available from at least two tumor regions. Tumor and adjacent nontumor lung specimens were reviewed by a lung pathologist before selection. This clonotype was counted many times. Its antigen is not yet known. No base qualities exist here, and no much larger clone lies one base off it. The receptor library was made with 5' RACE. The data were produced on a NextSeq 500. In the TCR library protocol, a unique molecular identifier was attached to each TCR cDNA molecule so that PCR and sequencing errors could be corrected. The authors' analysis ran thus. Decombinator tools were used for TCR identification, UMI-based error correction and CDR3 extraction. Expanded TCRs were defined as those above a frequency of 2 per 1,000, corresponding to the top 1% of the tumor frequency distribution. Each repertoire was subsampled 100 times to 5,000 TCRs, after which Renyi diversity was computed with the R vegan package. CDR3 similarity networks were built from amino acid triplet string-kernel similarity, with CDR3s being connected when pairwise similarity was above 0.82. The raw public data were reprocessed by TCRdb itself: fastp quality trimming at Q25, MiXCR clonotype calling, in-frame beta chains only. Duplicate CDR3 protein sequences are folded into a single record with the most common DNA and genes. The V and J calls were determined by TCRdb, not by the authors. The sample profile shows about 5,800 distinct CDR3 sequences; about an eighth of them were found once. Over 20% of the sample is taken by the ten largest.

Compared with germline, V lacks 5 bases and J lacks 1 base; bases without a gene match: 13. Taken from the germline V gene, the CDR1 and CDR2 loops are MGHRA and YSYEKL. The CDR3 measures 17 amino acids from cysteine to phenylalanine. The retained sequence is limited to the CDR3, 51 bases, with the frame set at the first base. Source: normal lung tissue next to the tumor, taken at surgery. This chain is built from TRBV4-1 and TRBJ1-1; 7 junctional bases match TRBD1. This TCR came from a female donor with early-stage non-small cell lung cancer. The CDR3 has the sequence CASSSFTKTGRNTEAFF. In nucleotide form, the sequence is TGCGCCAGCAGCTCCTTCACCAAGACAGGGAGGAACACTGAAGCTTTCTTT.